Sequencing of this T cell receptor (beta chain) was carried out in a study of OX40 agonist ivuxolimab in advanced cancers. Overall study findings and caveats: The average count of expanded clones was higher among CD8+ T cells than among CD4+. Clonal expansion by week 6 occurred in CD4+ and CD8+ blood T cells (at 0.1 to 3.0 mg/kg).

The CDR3 extends over 18 amino acids. With 8 bases clipped from V and 1 base from J, the junction kept 12 bases outside the gene matches. Germline CDR1 is LNHDA and CDR2 is SQIVND (reference sequence). Concerning this clone: What it binds is not known.

Clones were read by immunoSEQ multiplex PCR, and TCRdb kept only the in-frame ones, dropping some. The sample records 80,000 or so clones, 84% being singletons. The source was CD4+ or CD8+ T cells sorted from blood, collected in a trial of the OX40 agonist ivuxolimab. This sequence originates from an adult with an advanced solid tumor such as melanoma, head and neck, liver or kidney cancer. This chain uses TRBV19 with TRBJ2-2; 11 positions agree with TRBD2. CDR3: CASVRTSGHMVNTGELFF. CDR3 sequence (DNA): TGTGCCAGTGTCCGGACTAGCGGGCATATGGTGAACACCGGGGAGCTGTTTTTT.